Presented here are 9 T cell receptor beta chains from one specimen sequenced in a study of blood T cell repertoires in COVID-19. The table came from immunoSEQ multiplex PCR; TCRdb's copy has only in-frame clones and leaves some out. The sample lists some 180,000 clones, around 81% occurring once. Sequencing was carried out using peripheral blood. The receptor set was obtained from a man aged 65 to 79 with active or convalescent COVID-19.

The chain combines TRBV7-9 with TRBJ2-3, with D possibly matching TRBD1 (6 bases). The CDR3 loop spans 11 amino acids. The V gene's germline CDR1 is SEHNR and CDR2 FQNEAQ (reference sequence). Trimming left V 5 bases short and J 7 bases short, with 7 bases between. CDR3 in amino acids: CASSQGYTQYF. As DNA, the CDR3 is TGTGCCAGCAGCCAGGGGTATACGCAGTATTTT.

The chain joins TRBV7-9 to TRBJ1-5; TRBD1 matches 9 bases. With 5 bases clipped from V and 5 bases from J, the junction kept 16 bases outside the gene matches. This CDR3 spans 18 amino acids. The germline V gene has CDR1 SEHNR and CDR2 FQNEAQ (reference sequence). CDR3 region: CASSLGQGNPTEDQPQHF. CDR3 in DNA: TGTGCCAGCAGCCTGGGACAGGGAAACCCCACGGAAGATCAGCCCCAGCATTTT.

This chain links TRBV6-2 or TRBV6-3 with TRBJ2-1; TRBD1 might be the D (5 bases). V was trimmed by 6 bases and J by 2 bases, leaving 14 bases between them. This CDR3 region has 15 residues. Germline loops: CDR1 MNHEY, CDR2 SVGEGT. The CDR3 DNA reads TGTGCCAGCAGCCGCGACAGCGCTACCTACAATGAGCAGTTCTTC. This gives the protein CASSRDSATYNEQFF.

The chain links TRBV27 to TRBJ2-1; D is possibly TRBD1 (6 bases). With 4 bases removed from V and 9 bases from J, the gap between germline ends came to 25 bases. Germline CDR1 MNHEY, CDR2 SMNVEV (reference sequence). The CDR3 sequence is 17 residues long. This chain's CDR3 is CASSSVKNRVSRSEQFF. The CDR3 DNA is TGTGCCAGCAGTTCGGTGAAGAACAGGGTGTCGCGGTCTGAGCAGTTCTTC.

The genes are TRBV5-1 and TRBJ2-3, with D possibly matching TRBD2 (5 bases). Germline loops: CDR1 SGHRS, CDR2 YFSETQ. Trimming took off 6 bases at V and 4 bases at J, with 9 bases between the two ends. This CDR3 has 12 amino acids. CDR3 nucleotides: TGCGCCAGCAAGGCGGACTCAGATACGCAGTATTTT. It is translated as CASKADSDTQYF.

The genes are TRBV18 and TRBJ1-2; D ambiguous. CDR1 KGHSH and CDR2 LQKENI come from the germline V gene. The CDR3 loop spans 12 amino acids. Trimming stripped 3 bases from V and 8 bases from J, with 10 bases between. For the CDR3, the DNA is TGTGCCAGCTCACCGGAACAGTACGGCTACACCTTC. The encoded protein is CASSPEQYGYTF.

The chain joins TRBV28 to TRBJ1-5; 8 nucleotides match TRBD1. From germline, CDR1 is MDHEN and CDR2 SYDVKM. CDR3 length: 15 amino acids. The ends lost 6 bases at V and 2 bases at J; junction bases unmatched: 6. In DNA form, the CDR3 reads TGTGCCAGCAGCACAGGGGGTTTTGGCAATCAGCCCCAGCATTTT. This codes for CASSTGGFGNQPQHF.

Here the CDR3 DNA reads TGTGCCAGTAGTATGGGGGCGCAGGGGACGAGGTCTGGGGAGCTGTTTTTT. It encodes CASSMGAQGTRSGELFF. V and J are TRBV19 and TRBJ2-2, with D possibly matching TRBD1 (6 bases). With 3 bases removed from V and 8 bases from J, the gap between germline ends came to 22 bases. The CDR3 is made up of 17 amino acids. Germline V CDR1 and CDR2: LNHDA, SQIVND (reference sequence).

This chain connects TRBV19 to TRBJ1-5; maybe TRBD1 (6 bases). This CDR3 has 15 residues. The V and J ends lost 1 base and 4 bases respectively, with 11 bases between them. Germline V lookup: CDR1 LNHDA, CDR2 SQIVND (reference sequence). CDR3 DNA sequence: TGTGCCAGTAGTATAGGGGGGACATTTAATCAGCCCCAGCATTTT. This translates into CASSIGGTFNQPQHF.